Presented here are 17 T cell receptor beta chains from one specimen sequenced in a study of human T cells and chemical hapten exposure. Time point meaning: patch test 2, 6 weeks after DPC sensitization. Noted treatment: therapeutic diphenylcyclopropenone sensitization with weekly scalp DPC. TCRdb used MiXCR to reprocess the RACE reads, holding one entry per CDR3 protein. The sample lists 360,000 or so distinct CDR3 sequences, 6% to 7% occurring once. The sequenced sample was whole blood, obtained in connection with sensitization to the hapten diphenylcyclopropenone (DPC). The receptors shown here come from a woman under 30 with alopecia areata. Some clones in this sample may be carry-over from other donors' samples.

This clonotype has more than one count but fewer than ten. V is TRBV4-3 and J is TRBJ2-7, with no clear D. The CDR3 is made up of 15 amino acids. Per the germline V gene, CDR1 is LGHNA and CDR2 is YSLEER. The V and J ends lost 0 bases and 2 bases respectively, with 11 bases between them. The DNA for the CDR3 is TGCGCCAGCAGCCAAGACCGTGGCGGACCCTACGAGCAGTACTTC. Translation gives CASSQDRGGPYEQYF.

A few counts support this clonotype. This chain joins TRBV3-1 and TRBJ1-3; D gene ambiguous. The CDR3 is made up of 15 amino acids. Trimming removed 1 base at V and 2 bases at J, with 9 bases between. The germline V gene encodes CDR1 LGHDT and CDR2 YNNKEL (reference sequence). CDR3 coding DNA: TGTGCCAGCAGCCAAGGTGGCAGCGCTGGAAACACCATATATTTT. Its translation: CASSQGGSAGNTIYF.

CDR3 residues: CASSYSSSYNSPLHF. In DNA form, the CDR3 reads TGTGCCAGCAGTTACTCTAGCTCCTATAATTCACCCCTCCACTTT. The chain employs TRBV6-6 and TRBJ1-6; no definite D call. Trimming took off 0 bases at V and 0 bases at J, with 3 bases between the two ends. CDR1 and CDR2 (germline): MNHNY, SVGAGI (reference sequence). The CDR3 sequence is 15 residues long.

The CDR3 DNA reads TGTGCCACCAGTGATCCCCCCCGGCGGGGAGCAGATACGCAGTATTTT. Residues: CATSDPPRRGADTQYF. The chain combines TRBV24-1 with TRBJ2-3; D perhaps matches TRBD2 (6 bases). This CDR3 is 16 amino acids long. CDR1 and CDR2 from the germline V gene are KGHDR and SFDVKD. The V end lost 3 bases, the J end lost 4 bases, and 16 bases lay between the germline ends.

This clonotype was seen more than once but under ten times. V is TRBV5-6 and J is TRBJ2-1, with TRBD1 identical over 7 bases. V was pared by 0 bases and J by 9 bases, with 3 bases of the junction left unmatched. Germline-derived CDR1 and CDR2 are SGHDT and YYEEEE. The CDR3 consists of 13 residues. CDR3 region: CASSLVGGTEQFF. The CDR3 DNA reads TGTGCCAGCAGCTTGGTAGGGGGCACTGAGCAGTTCTTC. Full variable domain (outside the CDR3, taken from reference TRBV5-6 and TRBJ2-1): DAGVTQSPTHLIKTRGQQVTLRCSPKSGHDTVSWYQQALGQGPQFIFQYYEEEERQRGNFPDRFSGHQFPNYSSELNVNALLLGDSALYLCASSLVGGTEQFFGPGTRLTVL.

This clonotype occurred a few times. V and J are TRBV2 and TRBJ2-1, with TRBD2 identical over 11 bases. J lost 8 bases, V lost 5 bases, and 8 bases had no gene match. Germline V gene lookup returns CDR1 SNHLY and CDR2 FYNNEI. This CDR3 contains 15 residues. The CDR3 coding sequence is TGTGCCAGCAGTACTCTAGCGGGGGGAGGGGATGAGCAGTTCTTC. Encoded protein: CASSTLAGGGDEQFF.

The chain links TRBV10-3 to TRBJ2-3; tentatively, D is TRBD1 or TRBD2 (6 bases each). V was cut by 11 bases and J by 4 bases, with 19 bases left in between. The CDR3 totals 14 residues. CDR1 is ENHRY and CDR2 is SYGVKD in the germline V gene. This CDR3 is CAVETGARSDTQYF. The CDR3 DNA is TGTGCCGTGGAAACGGGGGCACGATCAGATACGCAGTATTTT.

This clonotype came up many times. The V call is TRBV6-2 or TRBV6-3, the J call TRBJ1-3; no clear D gene. The length of the CDR3 is 15 residues. Trimming removed 2 bases from V and 1 base from J, with 9 bases in between. Per the germline V gene, CDR1 is MNHEY and CDR2 is SVGEGT. The CDR3 coding sequence is TGTGCCAGCAGTTACGGGGTCTCTTCTGGAAACACCATATATTTT. Its translation: CASSYGVSSGNTIYF.

This clonotype was counted ten times or more. The CDR3 is CASSLELNQPQHF. The CDR3 DNA follows: TGTGCCAGCAGCTTGGAACTCAATCAGCCCCAGCATTTT. The chain uses TRBV7-2 and TRBJ1-5; no clear D gene. Germline V gives CDR1 SGHTA, CDR2 FQGNSA. V lost 3 bases and J lost 3, with 6 bases in between. The CDR3 spans 13 residues.

This clonotype was recorded at least ten times. This chain connects TRBV4-3 to TRBJ2-7; D not certain. The CDR3 spans 15 residues. CDR1 LGHNA and CDR2 YSLEER come from the germline V gene. The V and J ends lost 4 bases and 4 bases respectively, with 17 bases between them. The CDR3 here is CASSPVVLGVYEQYF. CDR3 nucleotides: TGCGCCAGCAGCCCCGTAGTGCTCGGAGTATACGAGCAGTACTTC.

The sample holds many counts of this clonotype. V is TRBV10-3 and J is TRBJ1-4, with a possible D match to TRBD1 (6 bases). Trimming pared 3 bases from V and 2 bases from J, leaving 16 bases between. The CDR3 consists of 17 residues. CDR1 ENHRY and CDR2 SYGVKD come from the germline V gene. The CDR3 region is CAISDRSRTATNEKLFF. The CDR3 region has the DNA TGTGCCATCAGTGATCGCAGTCGGACAGCGACTAATGAAAAACTGTTTTTT.

Comment on this clonotype: With a much larger clone just one base away, this may be a read error. The V gene is TRBV19, the J gene TRBJ1-1; TRBD1 is a possible D gene (5 bases). The CDR3 consists of 14 residues. V shed 10 bases and J shed 4 bases, with 19 bases lying between them. Germline V gene data show CDR1 as LNHDA and CDR2 as SQIVND (reference sequence). CDR3 in amino acids: CATSTGVAGTEAFF. In DNA, the CDR3 is TGTGCCACCTCCACGGGGGTGGCCGGCACTGAAGCTTTCTTT.

The V and J genes are TRBV10-3 and TRBJ1-5, with 9 bases that match TRBD1. The length of the CDR3 is 14 residues. Germline V gene lookup returns CDR1 ENHRY and CDR2 SYGVKD. J lost 6 bases, V lost 6 bases, and 6 bases had no gene match. In DNA, the CDR3 is TGTGCCATCAGGGGGACAGGGTCAGGTCAGCCCCAGCATTTT. It codes for CAIRGTGSGQPQHF.

This clonotype was detected ten times or more. The chain employs TRBV27 and TRBJ2-1; TRBD2 matches at 8 bases. This CDR3 contains 11 residues. The V gene end was trimmed by 7 bases and the J gene end by 10 bases; junction bases not matched to a gene: 3. Germline V gives CDR1 MNHEY, CDR2 SMNVEV (reference sequence). The CDR3 bases are TGTGCCAGCAAATCTAGCGGGGAGCAGTTCTTC. Its protein is CASKSSGEQFF.

This chain uses TRBV7-2 with TRBJ2-1; the D is unclear. Germline V lookup: CDR1 SGHTA, CDR2 FQGNSA. This CDR3 spans 15 amino acids. V lost 5 bases and J 5 bases, leaving 16 bases between the germline ends. CDR3 residues: CASSPLSPRHNEQFF. DNA of the CDR3: TGTGCCAGCAGCCCTCTTAGCCCTCGCCACAATGAGCAGTTCTTC.

This clonotype was seen at least ten times. CDR3 sequence: CASSAGPGQGEAFF. The CDR3 region has the DNA TGTGCCAGCAGCGCCGGTCCCGGACAGGGAGAAGCTTTCTTT. The chain carries TRBV9 and TRBJ1-1; 8 bases are a match to TRBD1. Per the germline V gene, CDR1 is SGDLS and CDR2 is YYNGEE. This CDR3 is 14 amino acids long. Trimming took 3 bases from V and 8 from J; bases not matched to a gene: 9. The complete variable domain, with remaining parts taken from reference TRBV9 and TRBJ1-1, reads DSGVTQTPKHLITATGQRVTLRCSPRSGDLSVYWYQQSLDQGLQFLIQYYNGEERAKGNILERFSAQQFPDLHSELNLSSLELGDSALYFCASSAGPGQGEAFFGQGTRLTVV.

This clonotype has more than one count but fewer than ten. The chain has TRBV29-1 and TRBJ1-2; D is possibly TRBD1 (5 bases). This CDR3 spans 11 amino acids. Trimming cost V 4 bases and J 8 bases, with 11 bases left between them. Germline CDR1 is SQVTM and CDR2 is ANQGSEA. CDR3 DNA sequence: TGCAGCGTTGGCAGGGAAAAGGGCTACACCTTC. Translating gives CSVGREKGYTF.